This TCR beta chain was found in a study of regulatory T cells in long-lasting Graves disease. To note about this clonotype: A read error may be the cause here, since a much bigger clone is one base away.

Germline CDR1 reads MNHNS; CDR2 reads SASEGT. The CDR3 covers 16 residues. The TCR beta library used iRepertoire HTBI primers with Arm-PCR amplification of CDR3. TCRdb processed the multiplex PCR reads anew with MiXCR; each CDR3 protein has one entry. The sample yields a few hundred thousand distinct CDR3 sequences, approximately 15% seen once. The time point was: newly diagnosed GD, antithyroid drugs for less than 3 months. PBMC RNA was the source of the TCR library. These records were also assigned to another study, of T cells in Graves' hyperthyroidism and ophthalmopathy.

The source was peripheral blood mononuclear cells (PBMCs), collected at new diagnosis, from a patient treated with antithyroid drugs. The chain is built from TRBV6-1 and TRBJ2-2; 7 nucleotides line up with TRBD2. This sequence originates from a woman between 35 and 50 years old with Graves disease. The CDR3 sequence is CTSSRREEGITGELFF. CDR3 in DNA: TGTACCAGCAGCCGCCGGGAGGAGGGCATCACCGGGGAGCTGTTTTTT.